Listed here are 29 T cell receptor beta chains from one sample, sequenced in a study of control samples from healthy donors and cancer patients. The data were produced by immunoSEQ multiplex PCR, yet TCRdb's version contains in-frame clones alone and is incomplete. Of about 120,000 clones listed, around nine tenths are singletons. Sequencing was carried out using blood. Receptor source: a woman in her seventies in good health.

This clone occurred a few times. V is TRBV4-1 and J is TRBJ2-1; 7 nucleotides align to TRBD2. Germline CDR1 is MGHRA and CDR2 is YSYEKL. The CDR3 length is 15 residues. J lost 2 bases, V lost 1 base, and 2 bases had no gene match. DNA for the CDR3: TGCGCCAGCAGCCAAGGCGGGGGTACCTACAATGAGCAGTTCTTC. Its translation is CASSQGGGTYNEQFF.

The sample holds a few counts of this clone. This chain connects TRBV6-6 to TRBJ2-3; D remains ambiguous. CDR1 and CDR2 (germline): MNHNY, SVGAGI (reference sequence). V lost 2 bases and J 5 bases, leaving 2 bases between the germline ends. The CDR3 consists of 11 residues. The CDR3 DNA is TGTGCCAGCAGTTACCTAGATACGCAGTATTTT. Translating gives CASSYLDTQYF.

J is TRBJ2-7 and V is TRBV5-1; TRBD2 is a possible D gene (6 bases). Germline loops: CDR1 SGHRS, CDR2 YFSETQ. CDR3 length: 13 residues. Trimming left V 0 bases short and J 6 bases short, with 10 bases between. The CDR3 region has the DNA TGCGCCAGCAGCTTGGGGGGGGAGCCCGAGCAGTACTTC. As protein: CASSLGGEPEQYF.

The table lists this clone with a count of one. The genes are TRBV24-1 and TRBJ1-5, with D tentatively TRBD1 (6 bases). V was clipped by 5 bases and J by 5 bases, with 6 bases between them. CDR1 KGHDR and CDR2 SFDVKD come from the germline V gene. The CDR3 is 12 amino acids. This chain's CDR3 is CATSAGDQPQHF. For the CDR3, the DNA is TGTGCCACCAGTGCAGGGGATCAGCCCCAGCATTTT.

This chain joins TRBV9 and TRBJ2-2; D is undetermined. V dropped 3 bases and J dropped 7 bases, with 13 bases sitting between them. The CDR3 sequence is 14 residues long. Per germline, CDR1 SGDLS and CDR2 YYNGEE. DNA for the CDR3: TGTGCCAGCAGCGAGGACGCCTTTTTCGGGGAGCTGTTTTTT. This translates into CASSEDAFFGELFF.

In the case of this clone: At one boundary the junction diverges from the germline segment, which might be a read error. Other DNA sequences from this sample encode an identical CDR3 as well. The chain couples TRBV27 to TRBJ2-3; the D is unclear. Germline CDR1 is MNHEY and CDR2 is SMNVEV (reference sequence). This CDR3 has 15 residues. The CDR3 DNA follows: TGTGCTAGCAGTTTACGACGAATTAGCACAGATACGCAGTATTTT. This gives the protein CASSLRRISTDTQYF.

The chain is built from TRBV4-3 and TRBJ2-5; 8 positions match TRBD2. Germline lookup yields CDR1 LGHNA and CDR2 YSLEER. The CDR3 is 15 residues long. Germline trimming cut 4 bases from V and 7 bases from J; bases unmatched to any gene: 11. The CDR3 DNA reads TGCGCCAGCAGCCCATTGGGTGGGACTAGGGGGACCCAGTACTTC. This encodes CASSPLGGTRGTQYF.

This chain connects TRBV6-2 or TRBV6-3 to TRBJ1-1, with TRBD1 as a possible D gene (6 bases). CDR1 is MNHEY, CDR2 SVGEGT, per germline. This CDR3 contains 15 residues. The V gene lost 5 bases and the J gene lost 0 bases, with 13 bases spanning the gap. CDR3 protein: CASSPPTGLNTEAFF. CDR3 sequence (DNA): TGTGCCAGCAGTCCCCCGACAGGTTTGAACACTGAAGCTTTCTTT.

The chain is built from TRBV5-1 and TRBJ1-4; TRBD1 matches at 8 bases. The V gene end was trimmed by 4 bases and the J gene end by 7 bases; junction bases not matched to a gene: 6. In germline, CDR1 is SGHRS, CDR2 YFSETQ. The CDR3 consists of 14 residues. The CDR3 here is CASSDGTGGEKLFF. Here the CDR3 DNA reads TGCGCCAGCAGCGACGGGACAGGAGGTGAAAAACTGTTTTTT.

The chain joins TRBV12-3 or TRBV12-4 to TRBJ2-1; D not resolved. The ends were cut back, 9 bases at V and 10 bases at J, with 16 bases in the middle. The CDR3 totals 12 residues. The CDR3 DNA reads TGTGCCAGTGGTATCGCCTGGACCGAGCAGTTCTTC. Amino acids: CASGIAWTEQFF.

This clone has a handful of counts. This chain joins TRBV19 and TRBJ2-2; possible D gene TRBD1, 5 bases. Per germline, CDR1 LNHDA and CDR2 SQIVND (reference sequence). V shed 1 base and J shed 4 bases, with 10 bases lying between them. The CDR3 consists of 15 residues. CDR3 in DNA: TGTGCCAGTAGTATAGGACAGCAACTCACCGGGGAGCTGTTTTTT. Amino acid sequence: CASSIGQQLTGELFF.

The chain joins TRBV6-4 to TRBJ2-5, with 10 bases aligning to TRBD1. V dropped 6 bases and J dropped 2; count of bases not matched to a gene: 12. Germline lookup yields CDR1 MRHNA and CDR2 SNTAGT. The CDR3 is 17 amino acids. CDR3 sequence reads: CASSLSTGGAGQETQYF. DNA for the CDR3: TGTGCCAGCAGCCTCTCGACAGGGGGCGCGGGGCAAGAGACCCAGTACTTC.

The chain recombines TRBV5-5 with TRBJ1-5, with TRBD1 matching 7 bases. After removal of 2 bases from V and 1 base from J, the junction contained 3 bases not matched to a gene. Germline values: CDR1 SGHKS, CDR2 YYEKEE (reference sequence). This CDR3 region has 15 residues. The CDR3 spells CASSLEGASNQPQHF. The CDR3 nucleotides are TGTGCCAGCAGCTTAGAGGGGGCGAGCAATCAGCCCCAGCATTTT.

The CDR3 loop is CASSPRLGNQPQHF. CDR3 DNA: TGTGCCAGCAGCCCCAGGCTCGGCAATCAGCCCCAGCATTTT. The chain combines TRBV11-2 with TRBJ1-5; D gene uncertain. V was cut by 5 bases and J by 2 bases, with 10 bases left in between. CDR1 is SGHAT, CDR2 FQNNGV, per germline. The CDR3 runs 14 residues.

This clone was detected a few times. The chain has TRBV18 and TRBJ1-5; TRBD1 is a possible D gene (6 bases). From germline, CDR1 is KGHSH and CDR2 LQKENI. CDR3 length: 15 amino acids. V was cut by 4 bases and J by 0 bases, with 10 bases left in between. CDR3 residues: CASSLRDISNQPQHF. In nucleotides, the CDR3 is TGTGCCAGCTCACTCAGGGACATTAGCAATCAGCCCCAGCATTTT. Based on the CDR3 plus reference TRBV18 and TRBJ1-5, the full variable domain is NAGVMQNPRHLVRRRGQEARLRCSPMKGHSHVYWYRQLPEEGLKFMVYLQKENIIDESGMPKERFSAEFPKEGPSILRIQQVVRGDSAAYFCASSLRDISNQPQHFGDGTRLSIL.

The chain is built from TRBV27 and TRBJ2-2, with 8 positions matching TRBD2. With V trimmed by 6 bases and J by 2 bases, 5 bases remained unmatched. The germline V gene has CDR1 MNHEY and CDR2 SMNVEV (reference sequence). The CDR3 extends over 15 amino acids. Written as DNA, the CDR3 is TGTGCCAGCAGGGGCGGGGGGCTTAACACCGGGGAGCTGTTTTTT. The encoded protein is CASRGGGLNTGELFF.

This clone showed up just once. V is TRBV19 and J is TRBJ1-4, with D maybe TRBD1 (5 bases). The CDR3 is made up of 16 amino acids. Per the germline V gene, CDR1 is LNHDA and CDR2 is SQIVND (reference sequence). The V end lost 3 bases, the J end lost 4 bases, and 15 bases lay between the germline ends. In DNA form, the CDR3 reads TGTGCCAGTAGTATTGACGCGGGGGGATTTAATGAAAAACTGTTTTTT. Translation: CASSIDAGGFNEKLFF. Based on the CDR3 plus reference TRBV19 and TRBJ1-4, the full variable domain is DGGITQSPKYLFRKEGQNVTLSCEQNLNHDAMYWYRQDPGQGLRLIYYSQIVNDFQKGDIAEGYSVSREKKESFPLTVTSAQKNPTAFYLCASSIDAGGFNEKLFFGSGTQLSVL.

V usage is TRBV29-1 and J usage is TRBJ2-1; no reliable D call. Trimming cost V 1 base and J 5 bases, with 12 bases left between them. The germline V gene encodes CDR1 SQVTM and CDR2 ANQGSEA. The CDR3 is 14 residues long. The CDR3 DNA sequence: TGCAGCGTTGAAGTTGTAGGCAGCAACAATGAGCAGTTCTTC. Protein product: CSVEVVGSNNEQFF.

The rearrangement links TRBV2 to TRBJ1-4; D is ambiguous. CDR1 is SNHLY and CDR2 is FYNNEI in the germline V gene. The ends were cut back, 4 bases at V and 4 bases at J, with 4 bases in the middle. The CDR3 is 12 amino acids. CDR3 DNA: TGTGCCAGCAGTGCTGGTAATGAAAAACTGTTTTTT. Translating it yields CASSAGNEKLFF.

The rearrangement uses TRBV6-5 and TRBJ1-2, with a weak D call TRBD1 (5 bases). Trimming removed 0 bases at V and 2 bases at J, with 13 bases between. The CDR3 has 16 amino acids. Looked up from germline, CDR1 is MNHEY and CDR2 is SVGAGI. The CDR3 is CASSYSIQALNYGYTF. The CDR3 DNA follows: TGTGCCAGCAGTTACTCGATACAGGCATTAAACTATGGCTACACCTTC.

This chain links TRBV9 with TRBJ1-6; D remains ambiguous. Looked up from germline, CDR1 is SGDLS and CDR2 is YYNGEE. The CDR3 length is 12 residues. Trimming shortened V by 3 bases and J by 5 bases, and 3 bases separated the two germline ends. The CDR3 bases are TGTGCCAGCAGCGGGCATAATTCACCCCTCCACTTT. Protein product: CASSGHNSPLHF. Full variable domain (remainder filled in from reference TRBV9 and TRBJ1-6): DSGVTQTPKHLITATGQRVTLRCSPRSGDLSVYWYQQSLDQGLQFLIQYYNGEERAKGNILERFSAQQFPDLHSELNLSSLELGDSALYFCASSGHNSPLHFGNGTRLTVT.

This rearrangement joins TRBV5-4 to TRBJ1-6, with no clear D. CDR1 SGHNT and CDR2 YYREEE come from the germline V gene (reference sequence). There are 14 residues in the CDR3. Trimming removed 0 bases from V and 9 bases from J, with 10 bases in between. The CDR3 sequence is CASSLGHAVSPLHF. The CDR3 coding sequence is TGTGCCAGCAGCTTGGGACACGCGGTTTCACCCCTCCACTTT.

The CDR3 loop is CASSETGERGYTF. As DNA, the CDR3 is TGTGCCAGCAGTGAAACAGGTGAACGCGGCTACACCTTC. V is TRBV6-1 and J is TRBJ1-2; possible D gene TRBD1, 5 bases. Trimming removed 2 bases at V and 8 bases at J, with 12 bases between. The V gene's germline CDR1 is MNHNS and CDR2 SASEGT. The CDR3 consists of 13 residues.

This chain links TRBV11-2 with TRBJ2-7; 10 nucleotides agree with TRBD1. V lost 7 bases, J lost 3 bases, and 9 bases stayed unmatched. CDR1 is SGHAT, CDR2 FQNNGV, per germline. The CDR3 spans 15 residues. CDR3: CASTQYGTGDYEQYF. Here the CDR3 DNA reads TGTGCCAGCACTCAATACGGGACAGGGGACTACGAGCAGTACTTC.

This clone was picked up a small number of times. The V gene is TRBV27, the J gene TRBJ1-1; perhaps TRBD1 as D (5 bases). Germline CDR1 reads MNHEY; CDR2 reads SMNVEV (reference sequence). Trimming removed 5 bases at V and 1 base at J, with 11 bases between. The CDR3 covers 14 residues. CDR3 sequence: CASSEDKKNTEAFF. The CDR3 region has the DNA TGTGCCAGCAGTGAGGACAAAAAGAACACTGAAGCTTTCTTT.

The chain has TRBV19 and TRBJ2-4, with a tentative D call TRBD1 (6 bases). The CDR3 contains 15 residues. Germline CDR1 and CDR2: LNHDA and SQIVND (reference sequence). V lost 3 bases, J lost 0 bases, and 9 bases lay in between. The CDR3 loop is CASSIGQIAKNIQYF. Written as DNA, the CDR3 is TGTGCCAGTAGTATCGGACAGATAGCCAAAAACATTCAGTACTTC.

This clone has more than one count but fewer than ten. The chain carries TRBV21-1 and TRBJ1-5. TRBV21-1 is marked as a pseudogene. This CDR3 spans 16 amino acids. DNA of the CDR3: TGTGCCAGCAGCGAAGATCCGGTCCCTCGGCACTGGACCCAGCATTTT. Translated: CASSEDPVPRHWTQHF.

J is TRBJ1-2 and V is TRBV18; the match to TRBD1 covers 9 bases. The CDR3 consists of 14 residues. J lost 8 bases, V lost 6 bases, and 10 bases had no gene match. Per the germline V gene, CDR1 is KGHSH and CDR2 is LQKENI. CDR3 amino acids: CASSLNRGLEGYTF. In DNA, the CDR3 is TGTGCCAGCTCGCTAAACAGGGGGCTAGAAGGCTACACCTTC. The entire variable domain, with the rest obtained from reference TRBV18 and TRBJ1-2, is as follows: NAGVMQNPRHLVRRRGQEARLRCSPMKGHSHVYWYRQLPEEGLKFMVYLQKENIIDESGMPKERFSAEFPKEGPSILRIQQVVRGDSAAYFCASSLNRGLEGYTFGSGTRLTVV.

The chain joins TRBV11-2 to TRBJ2-1; either TRBD1 or TRBD2 may fit D (5 bases each). The V end lost 5 bases, the J end lost 9 bases, and 8 bases lay between the germline ends. CDR1 SGHAT and CDR2 FQNNGV come from the germline V gene. The CDR3 contains 11 residues. The CDR3 loop reads CASSPGLEQFF. CDR3 coding DNA: TGTGCCAGCAGCCCGGGGCTTGAGCAGTTCTTC.